The T cell receptor (beta chain) described here comes from a study of cytomegalovirus exposure and HLA in healthy donors. About the research overall: About 180 million T cells yielded around 120 million unique TCR beta sequences in earlier analysis. Notes on the study in general: Earlier analysis found most TCR beta V segments productive about 87% or about 30% of the time. HLA restriction was apparent for most CMV-associated TCR beta chains in a later analysis.

60 Vbeta and 13 Jbeta primers were used in PCR. Assay used: immunoSEQ multiplex PCR; TCRdb lists only in-frame clones, some missing. The data show around 190,000 clones, with roughly 79% seen just once and 1.6% held by the top ten. This CDR3 spans 11 amino acids. From germline, CDR1 is SNHLY and CDR2 FYNNEI. Trimming removed 9 bases at V and 3 bases at J, with 8 bases between. A note on this clone: Its antigen remains unidentified.

V is TRBV2 and J is TRBJ2-5; D unresolved. The sample taken for sequencing was PBMCs. This TCR was sampled from a woman under 30 in good health and CMV-seronegative. The CDR3 sequence is CASAIKETQYF. The DNA of the CDR3 is TGTGCCAGTGCTATAAAAGAGACCCAGTACTTC.